This T cell receptor beta chain was recovered during a study of T-cell reconstitution after alpha-beta-depleted transplantation in children. Unique molecular identifiers were incorporated during preparation of the TCRbeta library. TCRdb ran MiXCR on the PCR reads and lists one entry per CDR3 protein. The profile shows about 480,000 distinct CDR3 sequences, 12% of them singletons. Per the germline V gene, CDR1 is SGHTA and CDR2 is FQGNSA. This CDR3 spans 17 amino acids. J lost 2 bases, V lost 6 bases, and 12 bases had no gene match. The input for sequencing was PBMCs from the stem cell graft donor, taken from the stem cell graft. This clonotype was sampled from a human donor who donated a stem cell graft to a child with combined immunodeficiency. V usage is TRBV7-2 and J usage is TRBJ2-7, with 11 nucleotides matching TRBD2. The CDR3 sequence: CASSPAGLAGGTYEQYF. The DNA of the CDR3 is TGTGCCAGCAGTCCAGCTGGGCTAGCGGGGGGCACCTACGAGCAGTACTTC.